This T cell receptor beta chain was documented in a study of CD8+CD57+ T cells in acquired aplastic anemia. CDR1 is SGHVS and CDR2 is FQNEAQ in the germline V gene. This CDR3 has 13 residues. The V end was cut by 2 bases, the J end by 1 base, with 5 bases between. Genomic DNA templated the TCR beta VDJ and CDR3 profiling. TCRdb fed the reads into MiXCR, producing one record per CDR3 protein. The table has approximately 170,000 distinct CDR3 sequences, around 60% seen once. The sequence derives from a human donor in good health. Sample: sorted CD4+, CD8+, or CD8+CD57+ T cells (not recorded which) from PBMCs. The chain combines TRBV7-8 with TRBJ1-1; D not certain. The CDR3: CASSLLWNTEAFF. CDR3 DNA: TGTGCCAGCAGCTTACTGTGGAACACTGAAGCTTTCTTT. Looking up the rest from reference TRBV7-8 and TRBJ1-1 gives the full variable domain: GAGVSQSPRYKVAKRGQDVALRCDPISGHVSLFWYQQALGQGPEFLTYFQNEAQLDKSGLPSDRFFAERPEGSVSTLKIQRTQQEDSAVYLCASSLLWNTEAFFGQGTRLTVV.